The present TCR beta chain was sequenced within a study of blood T cell repertoires in COVID-19. This clone came up a few times. Authors' processing steps: Estimation of nucleated cell counts relied on the amplification of reference gene primers. Assay used: immunoSEQ multiplex PCR; TCRdb lists only in-frame clones, some missing. V, J and clone size reflect that table, while D and trimming were determined from the DNA. The table shows a few hundred thousand clones, with approximately 90% occurring only once. Trimming pared 0 bases from V and 2 bases from J, leaving 12 bases between. CDR3 length: 15 residues. In germline, CDR1 is SGHKS, CDR2 YYEKEE (reference sequence).

Sequencing was carried out using peripheral blood. This TCR was sampled from a woman in her forties or fifties with COVID-19, enrolled during active disease. The V call is TRBV5-5, the J call TRBJ2-7; tentatively, D is TRBD1 (6 bases). The CDR3 bases are TGTGCCAGCAGCTTGGGAACAGGGTGGACCTACGAGCAGTACGTC. Translation: CASSLGTGWTYEQYV.